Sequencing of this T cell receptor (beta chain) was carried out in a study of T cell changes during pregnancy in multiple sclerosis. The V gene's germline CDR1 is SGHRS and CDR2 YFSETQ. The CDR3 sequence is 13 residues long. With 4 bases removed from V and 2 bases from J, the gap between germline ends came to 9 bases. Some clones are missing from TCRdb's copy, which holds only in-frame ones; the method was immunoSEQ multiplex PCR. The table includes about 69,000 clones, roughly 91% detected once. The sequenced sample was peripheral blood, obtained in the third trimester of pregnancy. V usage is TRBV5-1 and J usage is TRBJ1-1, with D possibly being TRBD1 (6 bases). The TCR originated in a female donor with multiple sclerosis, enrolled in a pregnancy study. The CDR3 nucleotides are TGCGCCAGCAGCCGGGGGGCTAACACTGAAGCTTTCTTT. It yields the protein CASSRGANTEAFF. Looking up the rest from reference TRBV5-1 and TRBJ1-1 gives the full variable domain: KAGVTQTPRYLIKTRGQQVTLSCSPISGHRSVSWYQQTPGQGLQFLFEYFSETQRNKGNFPGRFSGRQFSNSRSEMNVSTLELGDSALYLCASSRGANTEAFFGQGTRLTVV.